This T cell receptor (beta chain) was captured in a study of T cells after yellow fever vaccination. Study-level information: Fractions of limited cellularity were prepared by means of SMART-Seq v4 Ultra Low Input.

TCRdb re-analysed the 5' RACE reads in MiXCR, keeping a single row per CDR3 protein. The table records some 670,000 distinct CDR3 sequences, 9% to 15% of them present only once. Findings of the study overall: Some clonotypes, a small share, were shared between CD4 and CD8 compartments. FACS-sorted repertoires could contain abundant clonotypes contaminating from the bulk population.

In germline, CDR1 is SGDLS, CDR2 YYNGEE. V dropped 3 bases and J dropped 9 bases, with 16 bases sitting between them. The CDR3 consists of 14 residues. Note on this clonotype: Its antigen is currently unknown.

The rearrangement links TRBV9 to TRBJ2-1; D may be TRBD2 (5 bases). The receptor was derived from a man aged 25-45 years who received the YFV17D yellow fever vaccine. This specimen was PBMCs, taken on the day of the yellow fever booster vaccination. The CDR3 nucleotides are TGTGCCAGCAGCGCCGGAGGACCGGCTAGTGAGCAGTTCTTC. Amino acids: CASSAGGPASEQFF. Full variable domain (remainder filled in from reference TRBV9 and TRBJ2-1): DSGVTQTPKHLITATGQRVTLRCSPRSGDLSVYWYQQSLDQGLQFLIQYYNGEERAKGNILERFSAQQFPDLHSELNLSSLELGDSALYFCASSAGGPASEQFFGPGTRLTVL.